The entry that follows covers one T cell receptor (beta chain) sequence. Its antigen remains unknown. Trimming left V 2 bases short and J 0 bases short, with 16 bases between. The CDR3 contains 17 residues. The germline gives CDR1 WSHSY, CDR2 SAAADI. Sequencing used immunoSEQ multiplex PCR; TCRdb keeps in-frame clones, though not all of them. The sample has around 40,000 clones, 72% seen once. This record belongs to a study of vaccination effects on CD4 cells after COVID-19. Study-wide background: The median interval between the second dose and post-vaccine sampling was 72 days. Wells containing two million PBMC each were cultured with about 9.4 IU/ml IL-2 and about 9.6 ug/ml peptides. Regarding the study as a whole: By a late point after vaccination, infection- and vaccine-induced clones had shrunk markedly through clonal contraction. Within healthy vaccinees, only 1 of 255 vaccine-induced clones displayed cross-reactivity with common cold coronaviruses.

With approximately 9 days of culture completed, CD4+ T cells were isolated. Of the BNT162b2 and mRNA-1273 vaccines, participants received two doses of one or the other. Sequenced here: CD4+ T cells from PBMCs cultured without peptide, sampled after COVID-19 vaccination. This receptor was identified in a human donor who received a COVID-19 vaccine. This chain links TRBV10-2 with TRBJ1-1, with D possibly matching TRBD1 (5 bases). The CDR3 spells CASSEVWGSLLNTEAFF. The CDR3 bases are TGCGCCAGCAGTGAGGTTTGGGGCTCCCTTTTGAACACTGAAGCTTTCTTT.